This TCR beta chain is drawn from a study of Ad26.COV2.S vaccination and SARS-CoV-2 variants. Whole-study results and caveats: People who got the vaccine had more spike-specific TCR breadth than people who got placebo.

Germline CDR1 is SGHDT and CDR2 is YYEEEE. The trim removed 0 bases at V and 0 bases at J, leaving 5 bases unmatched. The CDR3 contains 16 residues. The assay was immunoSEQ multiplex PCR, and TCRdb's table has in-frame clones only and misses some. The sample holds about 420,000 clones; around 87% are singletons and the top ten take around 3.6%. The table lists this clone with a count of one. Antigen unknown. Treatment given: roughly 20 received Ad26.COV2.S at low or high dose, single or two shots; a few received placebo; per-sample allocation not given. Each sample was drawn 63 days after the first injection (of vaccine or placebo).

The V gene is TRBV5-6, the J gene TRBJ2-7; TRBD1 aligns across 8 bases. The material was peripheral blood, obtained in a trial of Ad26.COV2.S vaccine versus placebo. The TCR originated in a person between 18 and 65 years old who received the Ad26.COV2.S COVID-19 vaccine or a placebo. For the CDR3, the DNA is TGTGCCAGCAGCTTGGGTACAGGGGGAAGCTCCTACGAGCAGTACTTC. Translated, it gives CASSLGTGGSSYEQYF.